This TCR beta chain was sequenced in a study of blood T cells in healthy people across ages. For the second PCR, which ran for roughly 7 to 11 cycles, a sample-barcoded 5' primer and a J-beta primer mix were used. TCRdb used MiXCR to reprocess the 5' RACE reads, holding one entry per CDR3 protein. The profile shows around 500,000 distinct CDR3 sequences, roughly a quarter of them singletons. V was cut by 0 bases and J by 6 bases, with 15 bases left in between. CDR1 is SGHRS, CDR2 YFSETQ, per germline. This CDR3 contains 15 residues. These data also formed part of another study, on T cells of mothers and their children.

The TCR sequence derives from a boy aged 2 to 10 in good health. This chain connects TRBV5-1 to TRBJ1-2; the D gene is possibly TRBD1 (5 bases). Sequencing was performed on blood. The CDR3 loop reads CASSLVLRRGNGYTF. CDR3 DNA sequence: TGCGCCAGCAGCTTGGTACTCCGGAGGGGTAATGGCTACACCTTC.